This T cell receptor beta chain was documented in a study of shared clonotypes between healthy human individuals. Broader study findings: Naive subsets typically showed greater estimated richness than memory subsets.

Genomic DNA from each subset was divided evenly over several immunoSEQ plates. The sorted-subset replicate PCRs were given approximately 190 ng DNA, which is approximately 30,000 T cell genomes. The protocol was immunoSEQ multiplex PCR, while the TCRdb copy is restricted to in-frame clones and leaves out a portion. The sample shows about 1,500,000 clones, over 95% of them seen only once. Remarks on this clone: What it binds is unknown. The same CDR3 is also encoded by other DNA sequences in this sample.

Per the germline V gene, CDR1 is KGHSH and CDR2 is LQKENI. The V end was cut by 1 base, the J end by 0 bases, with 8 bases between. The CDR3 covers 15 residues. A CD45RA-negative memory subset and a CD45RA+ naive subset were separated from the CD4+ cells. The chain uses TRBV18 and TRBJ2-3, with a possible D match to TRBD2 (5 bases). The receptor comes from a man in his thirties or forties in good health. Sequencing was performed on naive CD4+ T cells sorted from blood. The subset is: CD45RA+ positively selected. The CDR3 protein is CASSPLRGSTDTQYF. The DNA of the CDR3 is TGTGCCAGCTCACCACTCCGGGGTAGCACAGATACGCAGTATTTT.